The entry below gives a single TCR beta chain sequence along with its context. Reverse transcription of roughly 0.5 to 1 ug RNA was performed with random hexamers. TCRdb passed the immunoSEQ multiplex PCR reads through MiXCR, listing each CDR3 protein once. Of roughly 120,000 distinct CDR3 sequences in the sample, roughly 94% were seen once. These data are taken from a study of CD8 T cells in Susac syndrome. Sequencing targeted TCR beta in blood CD8+ and CD4+ T cells. The CDR3 is 18 amino acids. From germline, CDR1 is SGHDN and CDR2 FVKESK. V shed 0 bases, J shed 0 bases, and the junction held 7 bases outside the gene matches.

The origin of this receptor is a human donor with multiple sclerosis. Specimen: CD4+ T cells from PBMCs. This chain links TRBV14 with TRBJ2-2; 7 positions match TRBD1. The CDR3, as DNA: TGTGCCAGCAGCCAAGATCGCGCCGGGACAGCGAACACCGGGGAGCTGTTTTTT. Translating gives CASSQDRAGTANTGELFF.